This T cell receptor (beta chain) stems from a study of cytomegalovirus exposure and HLA in healthy donors. General observations from the study: Through in vitro validation, a few CMV-associated chains were shown to be specific for CMV antigens. Several of the most significant clusters appeared, in a later analysis, to be linked to common viral pathogens.

PCR was performed using 60 Vbeta and 13 Jbeta primers. Sequencing was performed with immunoSEQ multiplex PCR; in TCRdb, only in-frame clones are kept and a portion is missing. The sample yields 110,000 to 150,000 clones, 70% seen once. Germline assignment: CDR1 SGHRS and CDR2 YFSETQ. CDR3 length: 15 residues. The V segment lost 1 base and the J segment 4 bases; nucleotides outside the gene matches: 5. This clone was detected a few times. Its cognate antigen is unknown. Regarding donors, all were healthy bone marrow donors. This TCR was recovered from a woman aged 60-75 years in good health and CMV-seropositive. J is TRBJ2-1 and V is TRBV5-1; 7 nucleotides match TRBD2. Source material: PBMCs. CDR3 DNA sequence: TGCGCCAGCAGCTTGCAGCGGGACTCATACAATGAGCAGTTCTTC. Encoded protein: CASSLQRDSYNEQFF.